This T cell receptor (beta chain) was recovered during a study of blood T cell repertoires in COVID-19. Whole-study context: Spain, Italy and the United States supplied samples that represented acute and convalescent COVID-19. T cells, B-cell-depleted T cells, or PBMCs provided the cDNA or gDNA that served as material.

As handled by the study authors: Researchers report that nucleated cell counts were estimated from reference gene primer amplification. Measured with immunoSEQ multiplex PCR; TCRdb has only the in-frame clones, and not every one. V and J calls plus clone size are reproduced from that table; the DNA served to infer D and trimming. The sample comprises about 89,000 clones, approximately 90% of which are singletons, and roughly 2.3% rests with the top ten. The material sequenced was peripheral blood. The sequence derives from a human donor with active COVID-19. The donor label of this sample is uncertain.

CDR3 loop: CASRTEGGSWDEQFF. Here the CDR3 DNA reads TGTGCCAGCAGAACCGAGGGGGGGTCGTGGGATGAGCAGTTCTTC. The chain combines TRBV2 with TRBJ2-1, with D perhaps TRBD2 (7 bases). Trimming left V 6 bases short and J 8 bases short, with 20 bases between. CDR1 is SNHLY, CDR2 FYNNEI, per germline. The CDR3 has 15 residues.